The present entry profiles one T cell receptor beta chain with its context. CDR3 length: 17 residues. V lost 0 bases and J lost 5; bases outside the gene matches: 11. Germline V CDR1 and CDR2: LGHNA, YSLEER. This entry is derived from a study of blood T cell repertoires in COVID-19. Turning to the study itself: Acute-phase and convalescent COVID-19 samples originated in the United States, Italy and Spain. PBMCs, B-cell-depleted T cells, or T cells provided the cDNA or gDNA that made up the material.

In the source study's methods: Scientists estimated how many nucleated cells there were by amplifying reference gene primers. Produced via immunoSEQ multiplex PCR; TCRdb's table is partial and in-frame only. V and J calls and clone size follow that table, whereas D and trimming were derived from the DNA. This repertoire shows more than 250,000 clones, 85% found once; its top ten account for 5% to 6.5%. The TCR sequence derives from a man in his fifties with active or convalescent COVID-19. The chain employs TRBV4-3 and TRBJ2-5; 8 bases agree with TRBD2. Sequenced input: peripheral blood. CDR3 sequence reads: CASSQDVSAGGGETQYF. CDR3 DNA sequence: TGCGCCAGCAGCCAAGATGTTTCTGCGGGAGGCGGGGAGACCCAGTACTTC.